The entry that follows covers one T cell receptor beta chain sequence. The assay was immunoSEQ multiplex PCR, and TCRdb's table has in-frame clones only and misses some. The repertoire includes under 200,000 clones, over 85% of them detected once, and around 9.3% sits in the top ten. The source of the sample is a study of control samples from healthy donors and cancer patients. The length of the CDR3 is 16 residues. The germline V gene has CDR1 SGHVS and CDR2 FNYEAQ. V was pared by 1 base and J by 0 bases, with 10 bases between. The sample taken for sequencing was blood. This receptor was taken from a woman in her thirties or forties in good health. The gene calls are TRBV7-6 and TRBJ1-3, with a possible D match to TRBD1 (5 bases). The CDR3 nucleotides read TGTGCCAGCAGCTTAGGGACACCAAGCTCTGGAAACACCATATATTTT. This codes for CASSLGTPSSGNTIYF.